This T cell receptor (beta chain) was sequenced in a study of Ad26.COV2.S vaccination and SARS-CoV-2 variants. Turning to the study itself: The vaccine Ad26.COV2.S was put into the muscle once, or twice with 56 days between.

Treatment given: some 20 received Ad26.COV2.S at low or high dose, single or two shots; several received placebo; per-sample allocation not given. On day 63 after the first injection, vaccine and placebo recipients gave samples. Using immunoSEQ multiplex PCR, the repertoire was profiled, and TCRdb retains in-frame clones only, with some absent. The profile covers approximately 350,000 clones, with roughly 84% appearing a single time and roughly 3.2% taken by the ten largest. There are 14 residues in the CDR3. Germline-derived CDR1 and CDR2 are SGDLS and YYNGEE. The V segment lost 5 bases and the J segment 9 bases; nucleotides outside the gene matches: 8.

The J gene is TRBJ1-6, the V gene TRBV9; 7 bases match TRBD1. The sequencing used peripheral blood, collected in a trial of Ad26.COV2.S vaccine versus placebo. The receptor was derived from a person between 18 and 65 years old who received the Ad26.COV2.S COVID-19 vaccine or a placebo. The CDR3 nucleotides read TGTGCCAGCAGTGCAGGGACAGTCCCTTCACCCCTCCACTTT. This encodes CASSAGTVPSPLHF.